A selection of T cell receptor beta chains follows, all from one sample in a study of shared clonotypes between healthy human individuals. Using immunoSEQ multiplex PCR, the repertoire was profiled, and TCRdb retains in-frame clones only, with some absent. The table has about 980,000 clones, around 80% seen once. The material sequenced was memory CD4+ T cells sorted from blood. These receptors were collected from a young man in good health. Both conserved end residues are part of each CDR3. The D gene is left open where the match is weak. Size is stated for part of the rows, as once, few or many counts, or as a class when the clone is expanded.

d_call,clone_size,v_call,j_call,cdr3_aa,cdr3_nt
TRBD2,NA,TRBV7-2,TRBJ2-7,CASSLVSGLVGEQYF,TGTGCCAGCAGCTTAGTTAGCGGACTAGTCGGCGAGCAGTACTTC
TRBD1,NA,TRBV6-5,TRBJ2-7,CASRTTGSHEQYF,TGTGCCAGCAGAACGACAGGGTCCCACGAGCAGTACTTC
NA,NA,TRBV6-5,TRBJ2-3,CASSPGLATDTQYF,TGTGCCAGCAGCCCGGGACTTGCCACAGATACGCAGTATTTT
TRBD1,NA,TRBV28,TRBJ1-2,CASSPRGSNYGYTF,TGTGCCAGCAGCCCCAGGGGGAGTAACTATGGCTACACCTTC
NA,NA,TRBV14,TRBJ2-5,CASSPNRDQETQYF,TGTGCCAGCAGCCCAAACAGGGACCAAGAGACCCAGTACTTC
TRBD1,NA,TRBV7-6,TRBJ2-7,CASSVTGTAYEQYF,TGTGCCAGCAGCGTCACCGGGACAGCCTACGAGCAGTACTTC
NA,NA,TRBV19,TRBJ2-5,CASSPGLPPGGGDQYF,TGTGCCAGTAGTCCCGGACTGCCCCCAGGGGGAGGGGACCAGTACTTC
NA,NA,TRBV28,TRBJ1-1,CASSLSQGGSQAFF,TGTGCCAGCAGTTTGAGTCAGGGAGGGTCTCAAGCTTTCTTT
TRBD1,NA,TRBV5-1,TRBJ1-4,CASRPTGKSNEKLFF,TGCGCCAGCCGCCCGACAGGGAAATCTAATGAAAAACTGTTTTTT
NA,few,TRBV15,TRBJ1-5,CATSRAGRNNQPQHF,TGTGCCACCAGCAGAGCCGGGAGAAACAATCAGCCCCAGCATTTT
TRBD1,NA,TRBV11-2,TRBJ1-1,CASSSGQENTEAFF,TGTGCCAGCAGCTCCGGACAGGAGAACACTGAAGCTTTCTTT
NA,NA,TRBV6-6,TRBJ1-4,CASSYSGALDEKLFF,TGTGCCAGCAGTTACTCGGGGGCCTTAGATGAAAAACTGTTTTTT
NA,many,TRBV5-1,TRBJ2-6,CASRVGRTISSGANVLTF,TGCGCCAGCAGAGTCGGACGGACTATTAGCTCTGGGGCCAACGTCCTGACTTTC
NA,NA,TRBV29-1,TRBJ1-1,CSVQGNTEAFF,TGCAGCGTTCAGGGGAACACTGAAGCTTTCTTT
NA,NA,TRBV4-3,TRBJ1-1,CASSQEGGTEAFF,TGCGCCAGCAGCCAAGAGGGGGGCACTGAAGCTTTCTTT
TRBD1,NA,TRBV18,TRBJ2-5,CASSPRTGGLETQYF,TGTGCCAGCTCACCCAGGACAGGGGGATTGGAGACCCAGTACTTC
NA,NA,TRBV30,TRBJ1-1,CAWGLGRGTEAFF,TGTGCCTGGGGGCTTGGTAGGGGCACTGAAGCTTTCTTT
TRBD2,NA,TRBV19,TRBJ2-2,CATAPGRAGELFF,TGTGCCACCGCACCTGGGAGGGCCGGGGAGCTGTTTTTT
TRBD1,NA,TRBV4-1,TRBJ2-3,CASSQGTGASTDTQYF,TGCGCCAGCAGCCAGGGGACAGGGGCTAGCACAGATACGCAGTATTTT
NA,NA,TRBV5-1,TRBJ1-2,CASSLSVSNYGYTF,TGCGCCAGCAGCTTGTCCGTTTCTAACTATGGCTACACCTTC
TRBD2,NA,TRBV7-8,TRBJ2-4,CASSLVSGTSGSLAKNIQYF,TGTGCCAGCAGCTTAGTGTCGGGGACTAGCGGGTCACTAGCCAAAAACATTCAGTACTTC
NA,many,TRBV30,TRBJ1-1,CAWGGQKNTEAFF,TGTGCCTGGGGTGGACAGAAGAACACTGAAGCTTTCTTT
TRBD2,NA,TRBV5-4,TRBJ2-7,CASSLGGGTIPYEQYF,TGTGCCAGCAGCTTGGGCGGGGGGACTATTCCCTACGAGCAGTACTTC
NA,NA,TRBV4-3,TRBJ2-5,CASSPGIGETQYF,TGCGCCAGCAGCCCGGGTATAGGCGAGACCCAGTACTTC
NA,NA,TRBV21-1,TRBJ2-7,CAAGDRDRGNYEQYF,TGTGCCGCAGGGGACCGGGACAGGGGGAATTACGAGCAGTACTTC
NA,NA,TRBV6-1,TRBJ1-5,CAIGGGGNQPQHF,TGTGCCATAGGGGGAGGCGGCAATCAGCCCCAGCATTTT
NA,NA,TRBV6-5,TRBJ2-6,CASSYDAGSGANVLTF,TGTGCCAGCAGTTATGATGCCGGCTCTGGGGCCAACGTCCTGACTTTC
TRBD1,few,TRBV10-3,TRBJ1-1,CAISDRTGNTEAFF,TGTGCCATCAGTGACCGGACAGGGAACACTGAAGCTTTCTTT
TRBD1,once,TRBV5-6,TRBJ2-7,CASSPPPGRQGGRTYEQYF,TGTGCCAGCAGCCCTCCTCCGGGCCGACAGGGGGGACGAACCTACGAGCAGTACTTC
TRBD1,NA,TRBV27,TRBJ1-2,CASSPQTGPYGYTF,TGTGCCAGCAGTCCCCAGACAGGGCCTTATGGCTACACCTTC
NA,NA,TRBV11-2,TRBJ1-2,CASSPQDAYGYTF,TGTGCCAGCAGCCCACAGGATGCCTATGGCTACACCTTC
NA,NA,TRBV6-1,TRBJ1-1,CASRLEGDLNTEAFF,TGTGCCAGCAGATTAGAGGGGGATTTGAACACTGAAGCTTTCTTT
NA,few,TRBV28,TRBJ2-1,CASRSNNEQFF,TGTGCCAGCAGGTCCAACAATGAGCAGTTCTTC
NA,NA,TRBV5-5,TRBJ1-2,CASSFGAYGYTF,TGTGCCAGCAGCTTCGGGGCCTATGGCTACACCTTC
TRBD1,NA,TRBV28,TRBJ2-7,CASTLGWTGTYEQYF,TGTGCCAGCACCCTAGGATGGACAGGCACCTACGAGCAGTACTTC
TRBD2,NA,TRBV30,TRBJ2-1,CAWSETSGPLDEQFF,TGTGCCTGGAGTGAGACTAGCGGGCCCCTCGATGAGCAGTTCTTC
TRBD1,NA,TRBV2,TRBJ1-1,CASSAVSGLGTENTEAFF,TGTGCCAGCAGCGCGGTCTCCGGATTGGGGACAGAGAACACTGAAGCTTTCTTT
NA,NA,TRBV2,TRBJ2-6,CASHGPGLSGANVLTF,TGTGCCAGCCACGGGCCAGGCCTCTCTGGGGCCAACGTCCTGACTTTC
NA,NA,TRBV19,TRBJ2-5,CASSIDGSSPLETQYF,TGTGCCAGTAGTATAGATGGCTCTAGCCCTCTAGAGACCCAGTACTTC
NA,NA,TRBV30,TRBJ2-5,CAWSPGAETQYF,TGTGCCTGGAGTCCGGGGGCAGAGACCCAGTACTTC
TRBD1,NA,TRBV27,TRBJ1-1,CASSLRPRGTEAFF,TGTGCCAGCAGTTTACGACCCAGGGGGACTGAAGCTTTCTTT
TRBD1,NA,TRBV4-3,TRBJ1-2,CASSQGDRDDGYTF,TGCGCCAGCAGCCAAGGGGACAGGGACGATGGCTACACCTTC
TRBD1,NA,TRBV10-3,TRBJ2-3,CAIRQGMGTDTQYF,TGTGCCATACGACAGGGGATGGGCACAGATACGCAGTATTTT
NA,NA,TRBV4-3,TRBJ2-1,CASSQTVDSHEQFF,TGCGCCAGCAGCCAAACTGTTGACAGCCATGAGCAGTTCTTC
TRBD2,NA,TRBV5-5,TRBJ2-2,CASSYRLAANTGELFF,TGTGCCAGCAGCTATCGACTAGCTGCGAACACCGGGGAGCTGTTTTTT
NA,NA,TRBV30,TRBJ2-1,CAWTPFTVRVEQFF,TGTGCCTGGACTCCCTTTACTGTCCGTGTGGAGCAGTTCTTC
NA,NA,TRBV9,TRBJ2-1,CASSVGPGDFSLGSYNEQFF,TGTGCCAGCAGCGTAGGCCCAGGGGATTTCTCTCTCGGGTCCTACAATGAGCAGTTCTTC
NA,NA,TRBV2,TRBJ2-1,CASSPAWGNEQFF,TGTGCCAGCAGTCCTGCCTGGGGCAATGAGCAGTTCTTC
NA,NA,TRBV2,TRBJ1-2,CASRAGKDGYTF,TGTGCCAGCAGGGCGGGAAAGGATGGCTACACCTTC
NA,NA,TRBV28,TRBJ1-2,CASSYRDINYGYTF,TGTGCCAGCAGTTACAGGGATATTAACTATGGCTACACCTTC
NA,once,TRBV15,TRBJ2-1,CATSRDGTLMGNEQFF,TGTGCCACCAGCAGAGACGGGACTCTCATGGGCAATGAGCAGTTCTTC